A selection of T cell receptor beta chains follows, all from one sample in a study of control samples from healthy donors and cancer patients. Assay: immunoSEQ multiplex PCR; the TCRdb copy retains only in-frame clones and omits some. The sample yields about 170,000 clones, around 94% seen once. What was sequenced was blood. Receptor source: a woman between 18 and 30 years old in good health. The CDR3 runs from the conserved cysteine through the conserved F or W. The D gene is left open where the match is weak. Expanded clones are given a class, and other clones once, few, many or no size at all.

few	TRBJ1-2	.	TRBV4-3	TGCGCCAGCAGCCAAGAAAATCCGGGGAGGTATGGCTACACCTTC	CASSQENPGRYGYTF
.	TRBJ1-1	.	TRBV11-3	TGTGCCAGCAACGTCCGGACGGGGGAAGCTTTCTTT	CASNVRTGEAFF
.	TRBJ1-1	.	TRBV7-9	TGTGCCAGCAGCTACTTTATGAACACTGAAGCTTTCTTT	CASSYFMNTEAFF
.	TRBJ1-1	.	TRBV20-1	TGCAGTGCTAGCGATGAAGACCCAGCTTTCTTT	CSASDEDPAFF
.	TRBJ1-3	.	TRBV19	TGTGCCAGTAGCGTCGAGGCGACTGGGGACACCATATATTTT	CASSVEATGDTIYF
.	TRBJ2-1	.	TRBV27	TGTGCCAGCAGTTTATATCGTGGGAGTAAGGGGAATGAGCAGTTCTTC	CASSLYRGSKGNEQFF
.	TRBJ1-3	TRBD1	TRBV10-3	TGTGCCATCAGTGAAGACAGGGGGAGAAACACCATATATTTT	CAISEDRGRNTIYF
.	TRBJ1-2	.	TRBV29-1	TGCAGCGTTGAATCCAGCAGGGACGGCTACACCTTC	CSVESSRDGYTF
.	TRBJ1-4	.	TRBV11-1	TGTGCCAGCAGCCTCCCCCAGGGGAGTGAAAAACTGTTTTTT	CASSLPQGSEKLFF
.	TRBJ1-5	TRBD1	TRBV19	TGTGCCAGTAGTACTGACAGGGCTCAGCCCCAGCATTTT	CASSTDRAQPQHF
.	TRBJ1-1	.	TRBV6-1	TGTGCCAGCACCCTCGGATCCGAAAAATCTTTCTTT	CASTLGSEKSFF
.	TRBJ2-7	.	TRBV5-5	TGTGCCAGCAGCTTAGAAGGGGGGTCCTACGAGCAGTACTTC	CASSLEGGSYEQYF
.	TRBJ1-2	.	TRBV20-1	TGCAGTGCTAGAGGGCTGGAGGGCTACACCTTC	CSARGLEGYTF
.	TRBJ2-1	TRBD2	TRBV27	TGTGCCAGCTCACGGGGGACTAGCGGGAGGGTTTACAATGAGCAGTTCTTC	CASSRGTSGRVYNEQFF
.	TRBJ1-2	.	TRBV28	TGTGCCAGCAGCCGCTTAACAACATCGCGACGTGGCTACACCTTC	CASSRLTTSRRGYTF
.	TRBJ1-2	.	TRBV10-2	TGCGCCAGCAGTGAGGCGGCGGATGGCTACACCTTC	CASSEAADGYTF
.	TRBJ2-5	.	TRBV5-1	TGCGCCAGCAGCCCTCGACCGTACCAAGAGACCCAGTACTTC	CASSPRPYQETQYF
.	TRBJ1-2	.	TRBV11-2	TGTGCCAGCAGCTCCTCGGGGGCTACCTATGGCTACACCTTC	CASSSSGATYGYTF
.	TRBJ1-3	.	TRBV11-2	TGTGCCAGCAGCTTACGGGGCGGGGGAAACACCATATATTTT	CASSLRGGGNTIYF
.	TRBJ1-1	.	TRBV19	TGTGCCAGTTCCCAAGGGTCAGCTTTCTTT	CASSQGSAFF
.	TRBJ2-5	TRBD1	TRBV18	TGTGCCAGCTCTATGGACAGGGTCCAAGAGACCCAGTACTTC	CASSMDRVQETQYF
.	TRBJ2-7	.	TRBV4-2	TGTGCCAGCAGCCATGGAGCGGCAGCCTACGAGCAGTACTTC	CASSHGAAAYEQYF
.	TRBJ2-7	.	TRBV7-2	TGTGCCAGCAGCTTAAAAGCGGGCCCCTACGAGCAGTACTTC	CASSLKAGPYEQYF
.	TRBJ1-6	.	TRBV4-1	TGCGCCAGCAGCCAAGAATGGGAGACGGCTAGACGCTCCTATAATTCACCCCTCCACTTT	CASSQEWETARRSYNSPLHF
.	TRBJ2-3	.	TRBV10-3	TGTGCCATCACTGACCAGGGGACCCCCACAGATACGCAGTATTTT	CAITDQGTPTDTQYF
.	TRBJ2-4	TRBD2	TRBV10-3	TGTGCCATCAGTGAGTCGACCGGACTTCCCGGGGGGGCCAAAAACATTCAGTACTTC	CAISESTGLPGGAKNIQYF
.	TRBJ1-4	.	TRBV11-3	TGTGCCAGCAGCTTGGTTTCGAGTGGGTCCGAAAAACTGTTTTTT	CASSLVSSGSEKLFF
.	TRBJ1-1	TRBD1	TRBV11-2	TGTGCCAGCAGCTGGGACAGGGGCACTGAAGCTTTCTTT	CASSWDRGTEAFF
once	TRBJ1-2	.	TRBV7-2	TGTGCCAGCAGCTTAGAACGTCAGGGAATCTATGGCTACACCTTC	CASSLERQGIYGYTF
.	TRBJ1-1	.	TRBV29-1	TGCAGCGTTGCCAGGAACACTGAAGCTTTCTTT	CSVARNTEAFF
.	TRBJ1-1	.	TRBV3-1/TRBV3-2	TGTGCCAGCAGCCAAGATCTGGCGAGTTTGGAGGCTTTCTTT	CASSQDLASLEAFF
.	TRBJ2-5	TRBD2	TRBV6-5	TGTGCCAGCAGTTACGCGGGGGTCCAAGAGACCCAGTACTTC	CASSYAGVQETQYF
.	TRBJ2-1	.	TRBV6-5	TGTGCCAGCAGACGAGGGTTGACGGGGAACAATGAGCAGTTCTTC	CASRRGLTGNNEQFF
.	TRBJ1-2	.	TRBV5-4	TGTGCCAGCAGCTTACTCCGGGGGTCCTATGGCTACACCTTC	CASSLLRGSYGYTF
.	TRBJ2-2	.	TRBV7-2	TGTGCCAGCAGCTCTACTTACGTGGGGTGGGACACCGGGGAGCTGTTTTTT	CASSSTYVGWDTGELFF
.	TRBJ2-1	TRBD1	TRBV6-5	TGTGCCAGCAGTTACTCGAACAGGGGGTACAATGAGCAGTTCTTC	CASSYSNRGYNEQFF
.	TRBJ2-1	TRBD2	TRBV5-1	TGCGCCAGCAGCGCCCGACTAGCGGGAGTCAACAATGAGCAGTTCTTC	CASSARLAGVNNEQFF
few	TRBJ1-6	.	TRBV4-2	TGTGCCAGCCTCGGAGGGAGCTCCTATAATTCACCCCTCCACTTT	CASLGGSSYNSPLHF
once	TRBJ2-2	.	TRBV5-6	TGTGCCAGCAGCCAGGACGGCACGAACACCGGGGAGCTGTTTTTT	CASSQDGTNTGELFF
.	TRBJ2-3	TRBD2	TRBV6-5	TGTGCCAGCAGTTACTCCTCGGGGGGGGGCACAGATACGCAGTATTTT	CASSYSSGGGTDTQYF
.	TRBJ2-7	TRBD1	TRBV11-1	TGTGCCAGCAGCCTCGACAGGGGGCAGGACGAGCAGTACTTC	CASSLDRGQDEQYF
.	TRBJ1-1	TRBD1	TRBV15	TGTGCCACCAGCAGAGGGACAGGGTGGGACACTGAAGCTTTCTTT	CATSRGTGWDTEAFF
.	TRBJ2-6	.	TRBV4-3	TGCGCCAGCAGCCCACCGGGATCTGGGGCCAACGTCCTGACTTTC	CASSPPGSGANVLTF
once	TRBJ2-5	.	TRBV5-1	TGCGCCAGCAGCTTGTACAGGAGAGAGACCCAGTACTTC	CASSLYRRETQYF
once	TRBJ2-7	.	TRBV11-2	TGTGCCAGCAGCTTAAGCCCGGGGGCGAGCGAGCAGTACTTC	CASSLSPGASEQYF